This is a list of T cell receptor beta chains from one sample in a study of control samples from healthy donors and cancer patients. Profiled with immunoSEQ multiplex PCR; TCRdb holds only in-frame clones, not every one. The table records under 100,000 clones, more than 85% of them present only once. Sequenced sample: blood. The receptor source for this set is a woman aged 25-40 years in good health. Each CDR3 is given with its conserved first and last residue. Fields, in order: J gene, D gene, V gene, clone size, CDR3 protein, CDR3 DNA. A D gene is named only where the DNA matches it firmly. A clone size is listed for some rows: how often the clone was seen (once, few, many), or a class if it is expanded.

J: TRBJ1-4; D: TRBD1; V: TRBV5-1; size: NA; CDR3: CASSLANFPAGGMVKEKLFF; DNA: TGCGCCAGCAGCTTGGCCAATTTTCCGGCAGGGGGTATGGTAAAGGAAAAACTGTTTTTT
J: TRBJ2-1; D: TRBD2; V: TRBV9; size: once; CDR3: CASSVGVGLSYNEQFF; DNA: TGTGCCAGCAGCGTAGGGGTGGGACTATCCTACAATGAGCAGTTCTTC
J: TRBJ1-1; D: NA; V: TRBV15; size: NA; CDR3: CATSRDLGGIVNTEAFF; DNA: TGTGCCACCAGCAGAGATCTGGGGGGGATAGTGAACACTGAAGCTTTCTTT
J: TRBJ2-7; D: NA; V: TRBV5-1; size: NA; CDR3: CASSLSTGPYEQYF; DNA: TGCGCCAGCAGCTTGTCTACAGGGCCCTACGAGCAGTACTTC
J: TRBJ1-2; D: NA; V: TRBV5-1; size: NA; CDR3: CASSLASSSYGYTF; DNA: TGCGCCAGCAGCTTGGCTTCCTCCAGCTATGGCTACACCTTC
J: TRBJ2-1; D: NA; V: TRBV5-4; size: NA; CDR3: CASSLFPSANNEQFF; DNA: TGTGCCAGCAGCTTGTTCCCTAGCGCGAACAATGAGCAGTTCTTC
J: TRBJ2-7; D: NA; V: TRBV21-1; size: NA; CDR3: CASSKVSGPYEQYF; DNA: TGTGCCAGCAGCAAAGTGTCGGGGCCCTACGAGCAGTACTTC
J: TRBJ2-3; D: NA; V: TRBV9; size: NA; CDR3: CASSAGTPYDTQYF; DNA: TGTGCCAGCAGCGCCGGGACTCCTTATGATACGCAGTATTTT
J: TRBJ1-5; D: TRBD1; V: TRBV2; size: NA; CDR3: CASRRTGGPNQPQHF; DNA: TGTGCCAGCAGGAGGACAGGGGGCCCTAATCAGCCCCAGCATTTT
J: TRBJ1-5; D: NA; V: TRBV12-1; size: NA; CDR3: CASSLTDRGALGNQPQHF; DNA: TGTGCCAGCAGCTTAACGGACAGGGGAGCCTTAGGCAATCAGCCCCAGCATTTT
J: TRBJ2-1; D: NA; V: TRBV14; size: few; CDR3: CASSQVGAGDEQFF; DNA: TGTGCCAGCAGCCAAGTTGGGGCCGGCGATGAGCAGTTCTTC
J: TRBJ1-2; D: NA; V: TRBV19; size: NA; CDR3: CASSYLANYGYTF; DNA: TGTGCCAGTAGTTACCTAGCTAACTATGGCTACACCTTC
J: TRBJ2-3; D: TRBD1; V: TRBV11-3; size: NA; CDR3: CASSLDLGDRVTDTQYF; DNA: TGTGCCAGCAGCTTAGACCTTGGGGACAGGGTAACAGATACGCAGTATTTT
J: TRBJ2-5; D: NA; V: TRBV3-1/TRBV3-2; size: once; CDR3: CASSQMQGRETQYF; DNA: TGTGCCAGCAGCCAAATGCAGGGACGAGAGACCCAGTACTTC
J: TRBJ2-3; D: NA; V: TRBV7-3; size: NA; CDR3: CASSDPGQDTQYF; DNA: TGTGCCAGCAGCGATCCGGGGCAAGATACGCAGTATTTT
J: TRBJ1-1; D: TRBD1; V: TRBV28; size: NA; CDR3: CASSPDRGREAFF; DNA: TGTGCCAGCAGCCCCGACAGGGGCAGGGAAGCTTTCTTT
J: TRBJ2-1; D: TRBD2; V: TRBV5-1; size: once; CDR3: CASSLAAGGFRNEQFF; DNA: TGCGCCAGCAGCTTGGCGGCGGGAGGGTTTAGGAATGAGCAGTTCTTC
J: TRBJ2-1; D: TRBD2; V: TRBV6-1; size: NA; CDR3: CASSGPLAGGLKYNEQFF; DNA: TGTGCCAGCAGTGGGCCCCTAGCGGGAGGGTTAAAGTACAATGAGCAGTTCTTC
J: TRBJ2-1; D: NA; V: TRBV9; size: NA; CDR3: CASSVGSRTEYNEQFF; DNA: TGTGCCAGCAGCGTAGGCTCCCGGACAGAGTACAATGAGCAGTTCTTC
J: TRBJ2-3; D: NA; V: TRBV20-1; size: NA; CDR3: CSASPMDRISTDTQYF; DNA: TGCAGTGCTAGTCCCATGGACAGAATTAGCACAGATACGCAGTATTTT
J: TRBJ1-6; D: NA; V: TRBV20-1; size: NA; CDR3: CSASAGSGSPLHF; DNA: TGCAGTGCTAGTGCCGGGTCAGGGTCACCCCTCCACTTT